Listed here are 24 T cell receptor beta chains from one sample, sequenced in a study of T cell clonality in common variable immunodeficiency. TCRdb keeps only in-frame clones here, not all; method: immunoSEQ multiplex PCR. The table lists over 40,000 clones, with no singletons. The specimen sequenced was peripheral blood mononuclear cells. The source is a person aged 18-69 years in good health.

Many counts were recorded for this clone. The missing CDR3 end, 3 residues past where the read stops, is filled in from the germline J gene. V and J are TRBV30 and TRBJ2-2; TRBD2 might be the D (7 bases). The V gene lost 5 bases and the J gene lost 6 bases, with 19 bases spanning the gap. The CDR3 has 15 amino acids. Germline CDR1 is GTSNPN and CDR2 is SVGIG (reference sequence). The CDR3 is CAWGGETGRAGELFF. The part of the CDR3 DNA that was read is TGTGCCTGGGGGGGGGAGACAGGCCGGGCCGGGGAG.

Points on this clone: The CDR3 end is not reached by the read, which stops 3 residues before it; the germline J gene fills it in. The chain links TRBV13 to TRBJ1-1; the D gene is possibly TRBD1 (5 bases). CDR1 is PRHDT, CDR2 FYEKMQ, per germline (reference sequence). Trimming pared 4 bases from V and 4 bases from J, leaving 13 bases between. This CDR3 has 14 amino acids. CDR3 residues: CASSYGIGGTEAFF. CDR3 DNA (partial): TGTGCCAGCAGCTACGGGATCGGGGGCACTGAA.

This clone came up many times. Read sequence stops 3 residues before the CDR3 end, and the germline J gene provides the missing end. This chain connects TRBV20-1 to TRBJ2-1, with a possible D match to TRBD2 (5 bases). The germline gives CDR1 DFQATT, CDR2 SNEGSKA (reference sequence). The CDR3 runs 14 residues. V was clipped by 0 bases and J by 6 bases, with 12 bases between them. The CDR3 here is CSARDQRYFNEQFF. CDR3 DNA (partial): TGCAGTGCTAGAGATCAGCGGTATTTCAATGAG.

At least ten counts were recorded for this clone. The read gets to within 3 residues of the CDR3 end, and the germline J gene fills in the rest. The chain carries TRBV19 and TRBJ2-2; D is possibly TRBD1 (6 bases). This CDR3 spans 14 amino acids. Germline assignment: CDR1 LNHDA and CDR2 SQIVND (reference sequence). The ends were cut back, 6 bases at V and 3 bases at J, with 11 bases in the middle. The sequenced CDR3 bases are TGTGCCAGTAGACCGGGACAATACACCGGGGAG. This translates into CASRPGQYTGE. The CDR3, in full, reads CASRPGQYTGELFF.

As to this clone: The read gets to within 3 residues of the CDR3 end, and the germline J gene fills in the rest. The chain uses TRBV11-3 and TRBJ2-1; D unclear. V was shortened by 5 bases and J by 0 bases, with 11 bases between the two germline ends. The CDR3 runs 15 residues. Germline V gene sequence: CDR1 SGHNT, CDR2 YENEEA. The DNA read from the CDR3 is TGTGCCAGCAGCCCTCGACAAGGCTCCTACAATGAG. It is translated as CASSPRQGSYNE. The CDR3 in full is CASSPRQGSYNEQFF.

This clone appeared a few times. Read coverage stops 3 residues before the CDR3 terminus; the germline J gene supplies the remainder. V and J are TRBV18 and TRBJ1-3; no firm D call. The CDR3 consists of 13 residues. Trimming took 4 bases from V and 8 from J, leaving 12 bases between them. The germline CDR1 and CDR2 sequences are KGHSH and LQKENI. CDR3 residues: CASSLDQSDTIYF. The DNA read from the CDR3 is TGTGCCAGCTCACTAGACCAGAGCGACACC.

Concerning this clone: A read error is the likely source, as a far larger clone sits one nucleotide away. The read terminates 3 residues before the CDR3 end, so the remaining end is supplied by the germline J gene. The J gene is TRBJ1-1, the V gene TRBV19; TRBD1 is a possible D gene (6 bases). Germline V gene lookup returns CDR1 LNHDA and CDR2 SQIVND (reference sequence). V lost 8 bases, J lost 0 bases, and 10 bases lay in between. CDR3 length equals 13 residues. This CDR3 is CASAGTLNTEAFF. The covered CDR3 bases are TGTGCCAGTGCTGGGACACTGAACACTGAA.

In its sample, this clone was seen many times. The CDR3 end lies 3 residues beyond the end of the read and is filled in from the germline J gene. The chain links TRBV30 to TRBJ1-5, with unresolved D. The CDR3 sequence is 13 residues long. From germline, CDR1 is GTSNPN and CDR2 SVGIG (reference sequence). Trimming removed 3 bases from V and 6 bases from J, with 12 bases in between. The CDR3 DNA, read in part, is TGTGCCTGGAGCGGAGGGTGGGTTCAGCCC. It yields the protein CAWSGGWVQP. The complete CDR3 protein is CAWSGGWVQPQHF.

On this clone: The CDR3 extends 3 residues past the end of the read, so its final part is completed from the germline J gene. The rearrangement joins TRBV18 to TRBJ1-5; unclear D gene. The germline V gene has CDR1 KGHSH and CDR2 LQKENI. There are 16 residues in the CDR3. Trimming left V 6 bases short and J 1 base short, with 16 bases between. The covered CDR3 bases are TGTGCCAGCTCTGTGGGCCCTATTACGAGCAATCAGCCC. Protein sequence: CASSVGPITSNQP. The CDR3 as a whole reads CASSVGPITSNQPQHF.

This clone was seen at least ten times. The CDR3 extends 3 residues past the end of the read, so its final part is completed from the germline J gene. V and J are TRBV29-1 and TRBJ2-2, with D perhaps TRBD1 (5 bases). V lost 4 bases and J 3 bases, leaving 9 bases between the germline ends. The CDR3 contains 13 residues. Germline lookup yields CDR1 SQVTM and CDR2 ANQGSEA. Incomplete CDR3 DNA: TGCAGCGTTGGACAGAGCTACACCGGGGAG. Protein: CSVGQSYTGE. The complete CDR3 sequence is CSVGQSYTGELFF.

In its sample, this clone was seen many times. The CDR3 end falls 3 residues outside the read, so it is completed with the germline J gene. The chain recombines TRBV11-2 with TRBJ2-5; no firm D call. Germline V CDR1 and CDR2: SGHAT, FQNNGV. Trimming pared 0 bases from V and 1 base from J, leaving 9 bases between. The CDR3 contains 15 residues. The sequenced CDR3 bases are TGTGCCAGCAGCTTAGAGGTGGTGGCCCAAGAGACC. Translating gives CASSLEVVAQET. From start to end, the CDR3 is CASSLEVVAQETQYF.

Comments on this clone: The read comes to an end 3 residues before the CDR3 does, leaving the germline J gene to fill in the end. J is TRBJ1-2 and V is TRBV5-1; the D gene is possibly TRBD1 (5 bases). Looked up from germline, CDR1 is SGHRS and CDR2 is YFSETQ. The V end was cut by 0 bases, the J end by 7 bases, with 16 bases between. CDR3 length: 15 amino acids. CDR3 DNA (partial): TGCGCCAGCAGCTTGGCGGTAGGGGAGAAGGGTGGC. Translated: CASSLAVGEKGG. The CDR3 as a whole reads CASSLAVGEKGGYTF.

At least ten counts were recorded for this clone. The read finishes 3 residues shy of the CDR3 end, and the germline J gene is used to complete it. The V and J genes are TRBV10-3 and TRBJ2-2; possibly TRBD1 for D (5 bases). The CDR3 covers 14 residues. Germline V gene lookup returns CDR1 ENHRY and CDR2 SYGVKD. CDR3 residues: CAINNRSTNEKLFF. The sequenced part of the CDR3 DNA is TGTGCCATCAACAACAGGTCAACTAATGAAAAG.

This clone was seen a handful of times. The read finishes 3 residues shy of the CDR3 end, and the germline J gene is used to complete it. The rearrangement links TRBV2 to TRBJ2-4; no definite D call. The CDR3 has 12 residues. Germline V gene lookup returns CDR1 SNHLY and CDR2 FYNNEI. Incomplete CDR3 DNA: TGTGCCAGCAGTGAAGCTAACTATGGT. As protein: CASSEANYG. The CDR3, in full, reads CASSEANYGQYF. Based on the CDR3 plus reference TRBV2 and TRBJ2-4, the full variable domain is EPEVTQTPSHQVTQMGQEVILRCVPISNHLYFYWYRQILGQKVEFLVSFYNNEISEKSEIFDDQFSVERPDGSNFTLKIRSTKLEDSAMYFCASSEANYGQYFGAGTRLSVL.

This clone was detected ten times or more. The read ends 3 residues early relative to the CDR3; the germline J gene fills the gap. The rearrangement uses TRBV12-3 or TRBV12-4 and TRBJ2-3, with 10 bases fitting TRBD2. CDR3 length: 13 residues. The ends lost 10 bases at V and 1 base at J; junction bases unmatched: 2. The CDR3 spells CAILAGGTDTQYF. The covered CDR3 bases are TGTGCCATTCTAGCGGGGGGCACAGATACG.

This clone was counted a few times. The missing CDR3 end, 3 residues past where the read stops, is filled in from the germline J gene. The J gene is TRBJ1-1, the V gene TRBV18; TRBD1 matches 7 bases. V was clipped by 4 bases and J by 3 bases; unmatched bases: 2. Germline V lookup: CDR1 KGHSH, CDR2 LQKENI. The CDR3 contains 13 residues. CDR3 loop: CASSLDRDTEAFF. The sequenced part of the CDR3 DNA is TGTGCCAGCTCACTTGACAGGGACACTGAA.

This clone was found many times. The read comes to an end 3 residues before the CDR3 does, leaving the germline J gene to fill in the end. The V and J genes are TRBV7-7 and TRBJ2-5; 8 bases are shared with TRBD2. The CDR3 is 14 residues long. Germline V gene data show CDR1 as SSHAT and CDR2 as FNYEAQ (reference sequence). The trim removed 5 bases at V and 4 bases at J, leaving 6 bases unmatched. CDR3 bases read: TGTGCCAGCAGCCAGACGGGGGGGTCAGAGACC. Its translation is CASSQTGGSET. The complete CDR3 protein is CASSQTGGSETQYF.

Ten or more counts support this clone. With the read ending 3 residues before the CDR3 end, the germline J gene is used to fill in that end. This rearrangement joins TRBV13 to TRBJ2-1; 13 nucleotides agree with TRBD2. Germline loops: CDR1 PRHDT, CDR2 FYEKMQ (reference sequence). V was clipped by 2 bases and J by 0 bases; unmatched bases: 4. This CDR3 spans 18 amino acids. This CDR3 reads CASSLRLAGGISYNEQFF. CDR3 DNA, as far as it was read: TGTGCCAGCAGCTTACGACTAGCGGGGGGTATCTCCTACAATGAG. Supplemented by reference TRBV13 and TRBJ2-1, the full variable domain reads AAGVIQSPRHLIKEKRETATLKCYPIPRHDTVYWYQQGPGQDPQFLISFYEKMQSDKGSIPDRFSAQQFSDYHSELNMSSLELGDSALYFCASSLRLAGGISYNEQFFGPGTRLTVL.

In the case of this clone: Read data end 3 residues before the CDR3 end; the end is taken from the germline J gene. The chain joins TRBV7-6 to TRBJ2-5; TRBD1 might be the D (5 bases). The V and J ends lost 0 bases and 4 bases respectively, with 9 bases between them. Germline CDR1 reads SGHVS; CDR2 reads FNYEAQ. The CDR3 runs 14 residues. The CDR3 sequence is CASSLAQGRETQYF. CDR3 DNA (partial): TGTGCCAGCAGCTTAGCCCAGGGCCGAGAGACC.

This clone was counted many times. The read ends 3 residues before the CDR3 terminus; that terminus is restored from the germline J gene. This chain joins TRBV19 and TRBJ2-7, with D possibly being TRBD2 (5 bases). This CDR3 is built from 15 residues. Germline V gives CDR1 LNHDA, CDR2 SQIVND (reference sequence). V was shortened by 7 bases and J by 1 base, with 17 bases between the two germline ends. The CDR3 sequence is CASTGSAKGSYEQYF. The sequenced part of the CDR3 DNA is TGTGCCAGTACGGGGTCAGCGAAAGGATCCTACGAG.

This clone has a count of ten or more. Read data end 3 residues before the CDR3 end; the end is taken from the germline J gene. The chain links TRBV20-1 to TRBJ1-1, with 10 bases matching TRBD1. The CDR3 length is 14 residues. Germline loops: CDR1 DFQATT, CDR2 SNEGSKA (reference sequence). The CDR3 is CSARPQTGGLKAFF. The sequenced CDR3 bases are TGCAGTGCTAGACCACAGACAGGGGGCCTAAAA.

There are many counts of this clone. The CDR3 extends 3 residues past the end of the read, so its final part is completed from the germline J gene. This rearrangement joins TRBV5-1 to TRBJ1-3; TRBD1 matches at 7 bases. CDR3 length: 16 amino acids. Germline loops: CDR1 SGHRS, CDR2 YFSETQ. J lost 3 bases, V lost 0 bases, and 6 bases had no gene match. The CDR3: CASSLGSGGFGNTIYF. The DNA read from the CDR3 is TGCGCCAGCAGCTTGGGTTCAGGGGGTTTTGGAAACACC.

There are many counts of this clone. The read gets to within 3 residues of the CDR3 end, and the germline J gene fills in the rest. The chain has TRBV16 and TRBJ1-5; TRBD1 might be the D (5 bases). The V and J ends lost 1 base and 8 bases respectively, with 9 bases between them. CDR1 KGHSY and CDR2 FQNENV come from the germline V gene. CDR3 length: 13 amino acids. This CDR3 reads CASSQLGPEPQHF. The part of the CDR3 DNA that was read is TGTGCCAGCAGCCAATTGGGGCCAGAGCCC.

This clone was seen repeatedly, ten times or more. The read gets to within 3 residues of the CDR3 end, and the germline J gene fills in the rest. The genes are TRBV5-6 and TRBJ2-7, with 8 bases matching TRBD2. V lost 4 bases and J lost 2; bases outside the gene matches: 8. This CDR3 has 15 amino acids. Germline CDR1 reads SGHDT; CDR2 reads YYEEEE. The CDR3 spells CASSRDTSGAYEQYF. Partial CDR3 DNA: TGTGCCAGCAGCCGCGATACTAGCGGCGCCTACGAG.